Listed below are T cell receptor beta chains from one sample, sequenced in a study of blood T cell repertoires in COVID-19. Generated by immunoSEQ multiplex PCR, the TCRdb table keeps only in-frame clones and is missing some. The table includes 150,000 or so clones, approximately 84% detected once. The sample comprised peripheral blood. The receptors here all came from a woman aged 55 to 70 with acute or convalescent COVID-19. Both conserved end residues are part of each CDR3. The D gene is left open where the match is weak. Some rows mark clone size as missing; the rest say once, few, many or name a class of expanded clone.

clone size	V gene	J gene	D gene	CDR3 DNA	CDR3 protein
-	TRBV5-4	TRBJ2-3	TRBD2	TGTGCCAGCAGCCACTCCCGACTAGCGGGAGGGCCCTCTGGCACAGATACGCAGTATTTT	CASSHSRLAGGPSGTDTQYF
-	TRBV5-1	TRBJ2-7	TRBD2	TGCGCCAGCAAAGCCGGGACTACCGACGCCTACGAGCAGTACTTC	CASKAGTTDAYEQYF
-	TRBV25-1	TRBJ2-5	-	TGTGCCAGCAGTGAGCTGCTAGCCATGGAGACCCAGTACTTC	CASSELLAMETQYF
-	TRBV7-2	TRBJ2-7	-	TGTGCCAGCAGCTTAGGGGGGAATGAGTGGGGAGGAAGTTCCTACGAGCAGTACTTC	CASSLGGNEWGGSSYEQYF
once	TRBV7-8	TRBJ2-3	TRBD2	TGTGCCAGCAGCCTACGGAGGCGGGCTAGCGGGAGTTCAGATACGCAGTATTTT	CASSLRRRASGSSDTQYF
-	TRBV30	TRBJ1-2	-	TGTGCCTGGAGTGTAGACAGCAACTATGGCTACACCTTC	CAWSVDSNYGYTF
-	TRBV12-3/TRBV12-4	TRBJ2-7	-	TGTGCCAGCAGTTGGGGGCGGTACGAGCAGTACTTC	CASSWGRYEQYF
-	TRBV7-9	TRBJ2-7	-	TGTGCCAGCAGCTTAGATCGTAACGACATCAGCTACGAGCAGTACTTC	CASSLDRNDISYEQYF
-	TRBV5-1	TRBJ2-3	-	TGCGCCAGCAGCTTAAAAACAGGGAGCACAGATACGCAGTATTTT	CASSLKTGSTDTQYF
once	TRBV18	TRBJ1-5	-	TGTGCCAGCTCACCGGGGAGTGGTCAGCCCCAGCATTTT	CASSPGSGQPQHF
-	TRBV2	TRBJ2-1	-	TGTGCCAGCAGTGGGGTAGCGGACGGATATGAGCAGTTCTTC	CASSGVADGYEQFF
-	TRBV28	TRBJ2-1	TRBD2	TGTGCCACCCGAAGCGGGAGCGCAACCTACAATGAGCAGTTCTTC	CATRSGSATYNEQFF
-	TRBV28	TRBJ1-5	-	TGTGCCAGCAGTTTACACTTTAACCTTCAGCCCCAGCATTTT	CASSLHFNLQPQHF
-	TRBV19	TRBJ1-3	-	TGTGCCAGTAGTTCGTTCTCTGGAAACACCATATATTTT	CASSSFSGNTIYF
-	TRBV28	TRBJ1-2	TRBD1	TGTGCCAGCTTAACCCCGACAGGGAATAACTATGGCTACACCTTC	CASLTPTGNNYGYTF
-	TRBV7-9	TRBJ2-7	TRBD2	TGTGCCAGCAGCTTAGTGGCTAGCGGAGGAAACGAGCAGTACTTC	CASSLVASGGNEQYF
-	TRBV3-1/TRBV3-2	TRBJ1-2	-	TGTGCCAGCAGCCAAGGGCAGGACAGATTCTCTTATGGCTACACCTTC	CASSQGQDRFSYGYTF
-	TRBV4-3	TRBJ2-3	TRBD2	TGCGCCAGCAGCCAAGATGGGGCGGGAGGGCCAAGTGGGACAGATACGCAGTATTTT	CASSQDGAGGPSGTDTQYF
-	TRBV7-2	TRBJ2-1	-	TGTGCCAGCAGCTTAAATCCGGGTTTCGGGGAGCAGTTCTTC	CASSLNPGFGEQFF
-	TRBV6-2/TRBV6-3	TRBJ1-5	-	TGTGCCAGCAGTTTCCTATCACCAGGGGTAGGTCAGCCCCAGCATTTT	CASSFLSPGVGQPQHF
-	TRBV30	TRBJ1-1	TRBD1	TGTGCCTACCAACAGGGGGACGTGAACACTGAAGCTTTCTTT	CAYQQGDVNTEAFF
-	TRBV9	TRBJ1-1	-	TGTGCCAGCAGCGTCCGGGGTGGTTGGGACACTGAAGCTTTCTTT	CASSVRGGWDTEAFF
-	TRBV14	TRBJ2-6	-	TGTGCCAGCAGCCAGATGAGGGTTCCCTCTGGGGCCAACGTCCTGACTTTC	CASSQMRVPSGANVLTF
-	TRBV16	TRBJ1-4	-	TGTGCCAGCAGCCAATCTACCACAGAGAATGAAAAACTGTTTTTT	CASSQSTTENEKLFF
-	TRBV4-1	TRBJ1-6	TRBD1	TGCGCCAGCAGCCAAGATCAAAGACAGGGACTGGGTGGGCCCCTCCACTTT	CASSQDQRQGLGGPLHF
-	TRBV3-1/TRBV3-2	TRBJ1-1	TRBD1	TGTGCCAGCGGGACAGGGGTCACTGAAGCTTTCTTT	CASGTGVTEAFF
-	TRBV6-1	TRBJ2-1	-	TGTGCCAGCAGTGAAAGCGGCAATGAGCAGTTCTTC	CASSESGNEQFF